Described below is a single TCR beta chain sequence and its context. The antigen it binds to is not known. Base-call qualities are not available, and no considerably larger clone is one nucleotide away. The data originate from a study of vaccination effects on CD4 cells after COVID-19 (dated by TCRdb to between 2021 and 2024). Regarding the study in general: After vaccination, three convalescent patients were sampled at an early time point (day +14) and at a late time point (day +241, +227 and +161, respectively). The Oncomine TCR Beta short-read assay on an Illumina iSeq 100 was used to sequence cultures from other donors in the study. A total of more than 8 COVID-19 convalescent patients and a handful of SARS-CoV-2-naive healthy vaccine recipients were included in the full study. The study compared SARS-CoV-2 spike-specific CD4+ TCR repertoires before and after mRNA vaccination in COVID-19 convalescent patients and infection-naive vaccine recipients. Across the study, the median time from the second dose to post-vaccine sampling was 72 days (range 14 to 241).

Here is what the overall study found, with its caveats: For convalescent patients, new clones induced by the vaccine made up most of the post-vaccine spike-reactive repertoire, and these new clones were largely distinct from the clones induced by infection. The study was limited by a small number of convalescent patients, and early post-infection timepoints were lacking. Both infection-induced and vaccine-induced clones contracted markedly at late post-vaccination timepoints, which is consistent with waning T cell responses.

Libraries came from the immunoSEQ multiplex PCR assay. DNA from the cultured and isolated CD4+ T cells underwent TCR beta CDR3 sequencing. In the authors' own workflow: Non-productive TCR sequences were discarded, and reads were trimmed to the CDR3 region, with only CDR3s of 7 or more amino acids retained. The MANAFEST web app was used to identify antigen-specific clonotypes by comparing expansion in peptide wells with expansion in reference cultures. To count as positive, a clone had to show expansion at FDR<0.05 compared with the reference and with all other wells, an odds ratio above 5, and a frequency above 0.1% in two replicate wells. Cross-reactive clonotypes were defined as significantly expanded in SARS-CoV-2 spike wells and in at least one common cold coronavirus spike condition. CDR3 similarity was assessed by Levenshtein distance with the stringdist R package, and unrooted trees were built with ape in R 3.6.1. This is the immuneACCESS table as TCRdb keeps it, with only in-frame sequences that have V and J called. A part of the clones is gone; compared with another copy, unresolved V genes explain less than half, and the rest is unexplained. The DNA gave D and trimming, while V, J and clone size come from that table. This sample comprises about 14,000 clones, roughly 78% of them detected only once. The ten largest account for 25% to 35% of the sample.

V is clipped by 10 bases and J by 4 bases, and the sequence between their germline boundaries is 24 bases long. The germline V gene (reference sequence) provides CDR1 WNHNN and CDR2 SYGVQD. The CDR3 covers 16 residues, taking in both the cysteine and the phenylalanine. Just CDR3 DNA is preserved here, 48 bases in frame from base 1. To identify antigen-specific CD4+ T cell clonotypes by their expansion, the ViraFEST assay first stimulated PBMC with viral peptide pools and then applied TCR sequencing. After around 11 days of culture, CD4+ T cells were isolated with the EasySep CD4+ T cell isolation kit. Convalescent patients had PCR-confirmed SARS-CoV-2 infection between March and December 2020, before Alpha, Beta and Delta variants emerged in the United States. Two doses of either the BNT162b2 or the mRNA-1273 mRNA SARS-CoV-2 vaccine were administered to participants. Each well held some 1.9 million PBMC cultured in IMDM containing approximately 5% human AB serum, approximately 10 IU/ml IL-2 and gentamicin, along with 10 ug/ml peptides. Half of the culture medium was replaced with fresh IL-2-containing medium on days 3 and 7. Unless noted otherwise, every peptide stimulation condition was grown in triplicate wells. PBMC were separated from whole blood using Ficoll-Paque Plus gradient centrifugation and were then either cryopreserved at -140C or used fresh. The spike proteins of SARS-CoV-2 and of the common cold coronaviruses HCoV-NL63, HCoV-OC43 and HCoV-229E were spanned by overlapping peptide pools. The QIAamp micro DNA kit was used to extract genomic DNA from the cultured CD4+ T cells.

Sequencing was performed on CD4+ T cells from PBMCs cultured with HCoV-NL63 spike peptides, taken after COVID-19 vaccination. The intended sense of this specimen's cell subset or site label: HCoV-NL63 spike overlapping peptide pool stimulation. This sequence uses TRBV10-1 and TRBJ2-3; perhaps TRBD2 is the D gene, with 6 bases matching. This clonotype was sampled from a human donor who had a prior SARS-CoV-2 infection. Here the CDR3 is given as CANHEGGPEAPDTQYF. The DNA is as follows: TGCGCCAATCACGAGGGAGGCCCGGAGGCCCCAGATACGCAGTATTTT.